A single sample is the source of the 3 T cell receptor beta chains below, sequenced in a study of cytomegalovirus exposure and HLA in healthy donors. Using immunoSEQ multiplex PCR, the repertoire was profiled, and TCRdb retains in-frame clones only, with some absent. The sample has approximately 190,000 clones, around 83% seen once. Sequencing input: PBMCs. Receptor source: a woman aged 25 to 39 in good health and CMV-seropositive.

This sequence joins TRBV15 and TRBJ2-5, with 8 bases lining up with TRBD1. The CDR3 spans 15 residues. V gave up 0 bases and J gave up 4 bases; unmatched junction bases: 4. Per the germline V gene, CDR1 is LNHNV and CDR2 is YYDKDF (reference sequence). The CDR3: CATSRDRGTGETQYF. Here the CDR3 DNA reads TGTGCCACCAGCAGAGATCGGGGGACAGGAGAGACCCAGTACTTC.

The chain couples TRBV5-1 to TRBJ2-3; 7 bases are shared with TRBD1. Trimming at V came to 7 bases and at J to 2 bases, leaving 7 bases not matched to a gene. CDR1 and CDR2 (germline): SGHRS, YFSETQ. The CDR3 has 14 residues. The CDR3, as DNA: TGCGCCAGCTTTCCGGGACAGCTCACAGATACGCAGTATTTT. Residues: CASFPGQLTDTQYF.

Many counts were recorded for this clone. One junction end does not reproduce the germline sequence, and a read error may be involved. CDR3 nucleotide sequence: TGTGCTAGCAGCTTAGTAGCGGGAGCGCTTGTACAAGAGACCCAGTACTTC. It specifies CASSLVAGALVQETQYF. The rearrangement uses TRBV7-7 and TRBJ2-5; 9 bases match TRBD2. Germline V lookup: CDR1 SSHAT, CDR2 FNYEAQ (reference sequence). There are 17 residues in the CDR3.